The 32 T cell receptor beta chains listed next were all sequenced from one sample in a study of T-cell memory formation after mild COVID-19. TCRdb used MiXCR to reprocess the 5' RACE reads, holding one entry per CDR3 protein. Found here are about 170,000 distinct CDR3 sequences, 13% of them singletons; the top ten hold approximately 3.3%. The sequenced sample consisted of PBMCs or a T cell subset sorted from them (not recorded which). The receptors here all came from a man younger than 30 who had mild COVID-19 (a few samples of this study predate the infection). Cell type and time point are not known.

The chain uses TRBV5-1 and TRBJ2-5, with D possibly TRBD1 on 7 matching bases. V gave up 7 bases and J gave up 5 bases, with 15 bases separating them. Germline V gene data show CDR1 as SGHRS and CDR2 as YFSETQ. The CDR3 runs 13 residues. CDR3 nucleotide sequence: TGCGCCAGCGCGACAGGGAGGAGGGAGACCCAGTACTTC. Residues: CASATGRRETQYF.

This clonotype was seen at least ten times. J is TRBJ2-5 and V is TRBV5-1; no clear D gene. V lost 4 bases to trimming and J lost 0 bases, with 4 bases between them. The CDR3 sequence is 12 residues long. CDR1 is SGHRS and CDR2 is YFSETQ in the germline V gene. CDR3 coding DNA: TGCGCCAGCAGCGCCAACCAAGAGACCCAGTACTTC. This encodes CASSANQETQYF.

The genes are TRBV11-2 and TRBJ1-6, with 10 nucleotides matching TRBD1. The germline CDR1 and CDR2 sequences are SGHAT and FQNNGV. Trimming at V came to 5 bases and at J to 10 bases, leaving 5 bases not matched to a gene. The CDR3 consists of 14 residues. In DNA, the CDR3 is TGTGCCAGCAGCCAGGGACAGGGGTTATCACCCCTCCACTTT. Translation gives CASSQGQGLSPLHF. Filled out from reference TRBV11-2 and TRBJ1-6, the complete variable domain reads EAGVAQSPRYKIIEKRQSVAFWCNPISGHATLYWYQQILGQGPKLLIQFQNNGVVDDSQLPKDRFSAERLKGVDSTLKIQPAKLEDSAVYLCASSQGQGLSPLHFGNGTRLTVT.

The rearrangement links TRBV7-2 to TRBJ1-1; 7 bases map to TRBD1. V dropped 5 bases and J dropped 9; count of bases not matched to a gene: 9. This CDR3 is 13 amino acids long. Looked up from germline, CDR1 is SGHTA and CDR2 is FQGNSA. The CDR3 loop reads CASSLVDRAKAFF. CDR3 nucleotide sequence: TGTGCCAGCAGCCTAGTTGACAGGGCTAAAGCTTTCTTT.

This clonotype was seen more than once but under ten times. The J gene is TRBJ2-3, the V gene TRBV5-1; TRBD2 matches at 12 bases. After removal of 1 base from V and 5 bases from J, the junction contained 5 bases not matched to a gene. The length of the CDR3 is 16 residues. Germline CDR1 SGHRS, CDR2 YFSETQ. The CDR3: CASSLWGLAGEDTQYF. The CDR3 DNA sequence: TGCGCCAGCAGCTTGTGGGGACTAGCGGGTGAAGATACGCAGTATTTT.

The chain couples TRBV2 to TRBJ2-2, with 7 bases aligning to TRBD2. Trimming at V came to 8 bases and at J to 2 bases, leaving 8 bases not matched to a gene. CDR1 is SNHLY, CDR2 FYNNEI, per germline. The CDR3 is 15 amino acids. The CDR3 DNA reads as TGTGCCAGCCCGCGGGGAGGGCAAAACACCGGGGAGCTGTTTTTT. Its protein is CASPRGGQNTGELFF.

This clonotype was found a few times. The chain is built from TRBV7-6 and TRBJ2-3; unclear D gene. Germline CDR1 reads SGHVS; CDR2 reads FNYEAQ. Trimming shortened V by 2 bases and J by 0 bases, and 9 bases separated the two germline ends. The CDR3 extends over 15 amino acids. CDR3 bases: TGTGCCAGCAGCTTACGTGCGGCTAGCACAGATACGCAGTATTTT. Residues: CASSLRAASTDTQYF.

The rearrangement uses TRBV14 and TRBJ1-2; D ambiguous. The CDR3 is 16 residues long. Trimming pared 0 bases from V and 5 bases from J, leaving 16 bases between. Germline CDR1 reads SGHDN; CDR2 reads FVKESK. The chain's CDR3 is CASSQDRPLPLYGYTF. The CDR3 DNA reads TGTGCCAGCAGCCAAGATCGACCCTTACCCCTATATGGCTACACCTTC.

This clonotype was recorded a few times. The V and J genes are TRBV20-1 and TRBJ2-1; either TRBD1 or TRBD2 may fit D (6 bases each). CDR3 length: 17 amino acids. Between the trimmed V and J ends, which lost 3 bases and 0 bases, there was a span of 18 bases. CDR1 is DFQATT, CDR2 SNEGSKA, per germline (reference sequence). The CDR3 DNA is TGCAGTGCTAGGGGTAGAAAGGGGGGCGGCTCCTACAATGAGCAGTTCTTC. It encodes CSARGRKGGGSYNEQFF.

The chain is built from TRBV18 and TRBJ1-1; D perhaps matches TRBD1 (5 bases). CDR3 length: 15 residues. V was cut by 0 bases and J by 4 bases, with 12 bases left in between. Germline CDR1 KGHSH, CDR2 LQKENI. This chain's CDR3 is CASSPPSRGGTEAFF. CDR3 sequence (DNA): TGTGCCAGCTCACCACCGTCACGGGGGGGCACTGAAGCTTTCTTT. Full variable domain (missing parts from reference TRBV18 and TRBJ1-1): NAGVMQNPRHLVRRRGQEARLRCSPMKGHSHVYWYRQLPEEGLKFMVYLQKENIIDESGMPKERFSAEFPKEGPSILRIQQVVRGDSAAYFCASSPPSRGGTEAFFGQGTRLTVV.

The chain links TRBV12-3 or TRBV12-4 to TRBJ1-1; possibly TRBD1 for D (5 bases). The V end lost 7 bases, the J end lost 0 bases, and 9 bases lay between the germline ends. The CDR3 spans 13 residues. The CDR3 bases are TGTGCCAGCATGAACAGGATGAACACTGAAGCTTTCTTT. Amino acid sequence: CASMNRMNTEAFF.

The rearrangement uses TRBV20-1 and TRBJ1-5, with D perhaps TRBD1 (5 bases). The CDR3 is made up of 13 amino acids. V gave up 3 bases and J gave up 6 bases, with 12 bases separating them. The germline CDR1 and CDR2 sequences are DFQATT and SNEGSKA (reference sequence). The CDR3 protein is CSARGGTLQPQHF. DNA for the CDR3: TGCAGTGCTAGGGGGGGGACCCTTCAGCCCCAGCATTTT.

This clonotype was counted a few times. CDR3 loop: CSASAGQGDQPQHF. The CDR3, as DNA: TGCAGTGCTAGCGCGGGACAGGGGGACCAGCCCCAGCATTTT. The chain recombines TRBV20-1 with TRBJ1-5; 11 bases align to TRBD1. Germline loops: CDR1 DFQATT, CDR2 SNEGSKA (reference sequence). Losses at the gene ends were 3 bases for V and 7 bases for J; bases not matched to a gene: 5. CDR3 length equals 14 residues.

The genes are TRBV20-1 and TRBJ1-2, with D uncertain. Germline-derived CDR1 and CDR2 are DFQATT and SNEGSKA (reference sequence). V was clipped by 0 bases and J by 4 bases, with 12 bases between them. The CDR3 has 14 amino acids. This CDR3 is CSARDHKGIYGYTF. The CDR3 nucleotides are TGCAGTGCTAGAGATCATAAGGGAATCTATGGCTACACCTTC.

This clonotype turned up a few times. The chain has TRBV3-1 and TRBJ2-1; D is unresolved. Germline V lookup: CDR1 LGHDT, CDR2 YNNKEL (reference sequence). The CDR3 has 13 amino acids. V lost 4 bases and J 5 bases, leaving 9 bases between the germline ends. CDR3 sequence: CASSRFGNNEQFF. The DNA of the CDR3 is TGTGCCAGCAGCCGGTTTGGGAACAATGAGCAGTTCTTC.

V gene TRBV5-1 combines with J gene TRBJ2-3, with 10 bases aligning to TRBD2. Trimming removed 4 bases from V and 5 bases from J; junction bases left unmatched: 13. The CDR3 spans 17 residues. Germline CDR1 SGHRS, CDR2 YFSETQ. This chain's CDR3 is CASSSQRGGGKGDTQYF. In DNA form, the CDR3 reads TGCGCCAGCAGCAGTCAGCGGGGGGGCGGAAAAGGAGATACGCAGTATTTT.

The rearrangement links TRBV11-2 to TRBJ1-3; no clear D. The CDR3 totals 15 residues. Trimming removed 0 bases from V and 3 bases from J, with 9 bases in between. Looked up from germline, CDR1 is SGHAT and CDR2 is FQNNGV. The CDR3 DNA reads TGTGCCAGCAGCTTAGATCCGGGGTTTGGAAACACCATATATTTT. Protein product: CASSLDPGFGNTIYF.

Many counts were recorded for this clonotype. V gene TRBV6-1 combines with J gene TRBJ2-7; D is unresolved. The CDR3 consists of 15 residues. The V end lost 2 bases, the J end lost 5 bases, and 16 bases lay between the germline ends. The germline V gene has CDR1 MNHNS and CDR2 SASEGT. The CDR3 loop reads CASSERVTWADEQYV. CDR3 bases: TGTGCCAGCAGTGAAAGGGTTACATGGGCCGACGAGCAGTACGTC.

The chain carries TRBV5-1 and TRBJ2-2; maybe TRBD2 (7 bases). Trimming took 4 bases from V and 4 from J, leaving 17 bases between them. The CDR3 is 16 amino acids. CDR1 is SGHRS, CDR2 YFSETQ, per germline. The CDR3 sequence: CASSPGGGSSTGELFF. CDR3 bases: TGCGCCAGCAGCCCGGGGGGCGGGTCCTCCACCGGGGAGCTGTTTTTT. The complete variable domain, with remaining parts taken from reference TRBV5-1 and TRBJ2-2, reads KAGVTQTPRYLIKTRGQQVTLSCSPISGHRSVSWYQQTPGQGLQFLFEYFSETQRNKGNFPGRFSGRQFSNSRSEMNVSTLELGDSALYLCASSPGGGSSTGELFFGEGSRLTVL.

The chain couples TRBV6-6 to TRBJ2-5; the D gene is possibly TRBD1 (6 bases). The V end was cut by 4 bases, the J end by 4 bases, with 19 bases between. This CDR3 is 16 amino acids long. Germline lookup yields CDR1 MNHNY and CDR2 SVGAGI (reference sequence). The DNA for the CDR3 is TGTGCCAGCAGTTCCCGGACAGTCCCTCCTTTAGAGACCCAGTACTTC. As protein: CASSSRTVPPLETQYF.

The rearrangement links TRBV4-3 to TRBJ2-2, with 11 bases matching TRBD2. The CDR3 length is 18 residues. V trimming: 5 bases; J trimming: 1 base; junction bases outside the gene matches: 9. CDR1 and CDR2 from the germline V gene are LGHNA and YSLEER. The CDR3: CASSTSLLAGGNTGELFF. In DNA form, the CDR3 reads TGCGCCAGCAGCACGTCCCTTCTAGCGGGGGGGAACACCGGGGAGCTGTTTTTT.

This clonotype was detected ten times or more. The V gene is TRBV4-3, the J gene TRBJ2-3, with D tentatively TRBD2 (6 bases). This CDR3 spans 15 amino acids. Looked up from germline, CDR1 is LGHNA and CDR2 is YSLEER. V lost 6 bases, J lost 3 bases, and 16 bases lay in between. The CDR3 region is CASRLGGASTDTQYF. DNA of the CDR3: TGCGCCAGCAGACTGGGCGGGGCGAGTACAGATACGCAGTATTTT.

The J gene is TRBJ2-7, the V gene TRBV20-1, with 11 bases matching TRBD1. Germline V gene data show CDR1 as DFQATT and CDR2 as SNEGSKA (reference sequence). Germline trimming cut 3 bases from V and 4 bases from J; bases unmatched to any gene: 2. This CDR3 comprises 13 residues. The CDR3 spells CSARDRGQYEQYF. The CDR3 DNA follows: TGCAGTGCTAGGGACAGGGGGCAGTACGAGCAGTACTTC.

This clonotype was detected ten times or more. The CDR3 spells CASSPSSYNEQFF. CDR3 coding DNA: TGTGCCAGCAGCCCTAGCTCCTACAATGAGCAGTTCTTC. V gene TRBV7-3 combines with J gene TRBJ2-1, with D uncertain. Trimming cost V 5 bases and J 0 bases, with 5 bases left between them. Per the germline V gene, CDR1 is SGHTA and CDR2 is FQGTGA. The CDR3 covers 13 residues.

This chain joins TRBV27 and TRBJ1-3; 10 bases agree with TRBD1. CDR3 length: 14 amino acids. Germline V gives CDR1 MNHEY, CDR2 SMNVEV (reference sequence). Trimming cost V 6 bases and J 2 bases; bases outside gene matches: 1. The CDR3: CASRDRGPGNTIYF. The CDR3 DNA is TGTGCCAGCAGAGACAGGGGGCCTGGAAACACCATATATTTT.

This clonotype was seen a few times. This CDR3 is CASSQTVRGQPQHF. CDR3 sequence (DNA): TGCGCCAGCAGCCAAACGGTTCGGGGACAGCCCCAGCATTTT. This chain joins TRBV4-3 and TRBJ1-5; D is ambiguous. CDR1 is LGHNA, CDR2 YSLEER, per germline. This CDR3 contains 14 residues. Trimming cost V 2 bases and J 7 bases, with 12 bases left between them.

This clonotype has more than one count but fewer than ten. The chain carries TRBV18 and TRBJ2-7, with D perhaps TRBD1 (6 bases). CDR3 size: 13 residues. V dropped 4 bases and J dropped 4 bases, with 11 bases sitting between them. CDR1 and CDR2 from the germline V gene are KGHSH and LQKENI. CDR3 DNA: TGTGCCAGCTCACAAGACAGGTCTTACGAGCAGTACGTC. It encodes CASSQDRSYEQYV.

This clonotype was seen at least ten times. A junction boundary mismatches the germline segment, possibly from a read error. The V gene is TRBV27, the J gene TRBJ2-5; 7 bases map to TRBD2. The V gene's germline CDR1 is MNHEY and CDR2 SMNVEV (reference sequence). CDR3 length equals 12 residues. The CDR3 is CASRRGIRDLFF. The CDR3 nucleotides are TGTGCCAGCAGGCGGGGGATCCGGGACCTCTTCTTC.

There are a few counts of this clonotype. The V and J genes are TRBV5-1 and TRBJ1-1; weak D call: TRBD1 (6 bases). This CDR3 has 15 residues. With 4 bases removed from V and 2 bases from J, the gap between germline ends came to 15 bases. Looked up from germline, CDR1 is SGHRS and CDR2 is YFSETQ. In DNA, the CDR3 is TGCGCCAGCAGCATCCGGGCAGGGGTCAACACTGAAGCTTTCTTT. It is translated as CASSIRAGVNTEAFF.

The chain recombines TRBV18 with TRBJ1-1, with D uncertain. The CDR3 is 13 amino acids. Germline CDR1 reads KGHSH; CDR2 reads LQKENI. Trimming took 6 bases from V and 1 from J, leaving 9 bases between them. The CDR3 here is CASSRDKNTEAFF. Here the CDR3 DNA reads TGTGCCAGCTCTCGCGACAAGAACACTGAAGCTTTCTTT.

This CDR3 reads CASSLVQRISTDTQYF. The CDR3 DNA sequence: TGTGCCAGCAGCTTAGTACAGAGAATTAGCACAGATACGCAGTATTTT. The rearrangement joins TRBV7-9 to TRBJ2-3; D ambiguous. V lost 1 base and J 0 bases, leaving 11 bases between the germline ends. The CDR3 has 16 amino acids. Germline V gene lookup returns CDR1 SEHNR and CDR2 FQNEAQ (reference sequence).

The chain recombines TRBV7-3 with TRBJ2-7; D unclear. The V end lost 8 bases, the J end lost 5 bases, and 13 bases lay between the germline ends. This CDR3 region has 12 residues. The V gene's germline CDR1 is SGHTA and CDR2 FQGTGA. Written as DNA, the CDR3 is TGTGCCAGCTACCCCTCAGAGGACGAGCAGTACTTC. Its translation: CASYPSEDEQYF.